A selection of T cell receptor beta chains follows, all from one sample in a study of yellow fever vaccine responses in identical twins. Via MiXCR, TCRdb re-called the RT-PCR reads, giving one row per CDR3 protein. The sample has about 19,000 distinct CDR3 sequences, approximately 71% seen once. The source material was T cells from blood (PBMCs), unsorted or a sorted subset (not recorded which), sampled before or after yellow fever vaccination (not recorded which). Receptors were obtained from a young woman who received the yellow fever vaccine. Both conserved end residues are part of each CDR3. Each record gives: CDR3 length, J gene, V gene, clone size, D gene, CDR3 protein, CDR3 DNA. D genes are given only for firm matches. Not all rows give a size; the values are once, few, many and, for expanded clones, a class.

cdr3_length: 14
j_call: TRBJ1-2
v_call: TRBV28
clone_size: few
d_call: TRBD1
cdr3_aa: CASRPSWDSYGYTF
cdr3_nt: TGTGCCAGCAGGCCCTCCTGGGACAGCTATGGCTACACCTTC

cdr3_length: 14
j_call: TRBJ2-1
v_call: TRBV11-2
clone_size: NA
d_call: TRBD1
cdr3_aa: CASSQGQLYNEQFF
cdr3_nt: TGTGCCAGCAGCCAGGGACAGCTGTACAATGAGCAGTTCTTC

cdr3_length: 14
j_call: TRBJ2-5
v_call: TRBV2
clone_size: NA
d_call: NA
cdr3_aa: CASRPGQGRETQYF
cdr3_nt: TGTGCCAGCAGGCCCGGCCAAGGGCGGGAGACCCAGTACTTC

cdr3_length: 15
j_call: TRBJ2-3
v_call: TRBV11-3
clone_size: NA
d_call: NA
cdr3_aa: CASSLGMSSTDTQYF
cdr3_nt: TGTGCCAGCAGCTTAGGAATGTCTAGCACAGATACGCAGTATTTT

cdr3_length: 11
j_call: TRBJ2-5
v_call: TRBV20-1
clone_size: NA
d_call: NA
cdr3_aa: CSATTWETQYF
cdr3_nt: TGCAGTGCTACGACTTGGGAGACCCAGTACTTC

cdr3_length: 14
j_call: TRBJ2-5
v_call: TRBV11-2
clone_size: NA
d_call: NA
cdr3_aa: CASSLLGVLETQYF
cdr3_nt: TGTGCCAGCAGCTTACTAGGGGTTTTGGAGACCCAGTACTTC

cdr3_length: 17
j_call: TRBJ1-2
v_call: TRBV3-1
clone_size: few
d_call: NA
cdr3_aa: CASSQGPTGAEGYGYTF
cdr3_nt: TGTGCCAGCAGCCAAGGGCCCACGGGGGCCGAGGGCTATGGCTACACCTTC

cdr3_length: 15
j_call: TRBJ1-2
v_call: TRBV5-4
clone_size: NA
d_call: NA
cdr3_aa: CASSLLLRSGYGYTF
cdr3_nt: TGTGCCAGCAGCTTGTTGCTTCGGTCTGGCTATGGCTACACCTTC

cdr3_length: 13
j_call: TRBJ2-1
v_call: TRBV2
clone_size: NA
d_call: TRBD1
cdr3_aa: CASSPSARTGGFF
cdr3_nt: TGTGCCAGCAGCCCATCTGCTAGGACAGGCGGGTTCTTC

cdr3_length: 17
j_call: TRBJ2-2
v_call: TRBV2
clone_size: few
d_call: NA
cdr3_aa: CASRTGVSLNTGELFFF
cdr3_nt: NA

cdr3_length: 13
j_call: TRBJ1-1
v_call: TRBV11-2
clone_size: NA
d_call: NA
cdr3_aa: CASSPDSGEEAFF
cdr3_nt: TGTGCCAGCAGCCCCGACAGCGGAGAAGAAGCTTTCTTT

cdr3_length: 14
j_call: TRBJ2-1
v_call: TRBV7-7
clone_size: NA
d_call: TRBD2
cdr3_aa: CASSLAASGNEQFF
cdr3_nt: TGTGCCAGCAGCTTAGCGGCTAGCGGGAATGAGCAGTTCTTC

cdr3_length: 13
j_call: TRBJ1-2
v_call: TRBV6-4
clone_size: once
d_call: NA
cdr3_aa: CASSDTVNYGYTF
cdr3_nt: TGTGCCAGCAGTGACACAGTTAACTATGGCTACACCTTC

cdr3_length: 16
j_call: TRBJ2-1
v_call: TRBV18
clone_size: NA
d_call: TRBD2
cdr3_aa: CASSPRLAGGMDEQFF
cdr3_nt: TGTGCCAGCTCACCGCGACTAGCGGGAGGGATGGATGAGCAGTTCTTC

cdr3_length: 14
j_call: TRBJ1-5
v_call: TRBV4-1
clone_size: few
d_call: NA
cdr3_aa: CASSQENNNQPQHF
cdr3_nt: TGCGCCAGCAGCCAGGAGAACAACAATCAGCCCCAGCATTTT

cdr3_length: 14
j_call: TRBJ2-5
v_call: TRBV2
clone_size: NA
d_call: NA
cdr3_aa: CASSDANLQETQYF
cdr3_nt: TGTGCCAGCAGTGATGCAAACCTCCAAGAGACCCAGTACTTC

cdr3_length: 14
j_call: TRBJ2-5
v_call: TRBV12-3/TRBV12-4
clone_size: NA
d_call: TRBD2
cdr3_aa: CASNPGTTQETQYF
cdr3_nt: TGTGCCAGCAACCCTGGGACTACACAAGAGACCCAGTACTTC

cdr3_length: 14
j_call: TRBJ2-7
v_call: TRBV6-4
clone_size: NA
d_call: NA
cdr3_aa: CASGWLVGNYEQYF
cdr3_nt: TGTGCCAGCGGCTGGTTGGTAGGAAACTACGAGCAGTACTTC

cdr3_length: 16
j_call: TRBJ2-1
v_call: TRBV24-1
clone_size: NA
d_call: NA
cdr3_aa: CATSDVNETDMNEQFF
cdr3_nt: TGTGCCACCAGTGATGTCAACGAGACAGATATGAATGAGCAGTTCTTC

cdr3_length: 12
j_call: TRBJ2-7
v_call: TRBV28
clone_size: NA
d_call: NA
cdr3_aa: CASSISTYEQYF
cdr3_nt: TGTGCCAGCAGTATTAGTACCTACGAGCAGTACTTC

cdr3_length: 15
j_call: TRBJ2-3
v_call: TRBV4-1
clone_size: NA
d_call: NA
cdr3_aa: CASRSDSGSTDTQYF
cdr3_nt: TGCGCCAGCAGGTCGGACAGTGGTAGCACAGATACGCAGTATTTT

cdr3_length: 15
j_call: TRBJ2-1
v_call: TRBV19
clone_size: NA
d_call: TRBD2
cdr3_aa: CASSTSGTSDHEQFF
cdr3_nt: TGTGCCAGTAGTACATCCGGGACTAGCGATCATGAGCAGTTCTTC

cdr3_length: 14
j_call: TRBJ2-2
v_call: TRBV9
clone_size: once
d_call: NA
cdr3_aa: CASSPTDNTGELFF
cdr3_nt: TGTGCCAGCAGCCCCACGGATAACACCGGGGAGCTGTTTTTT

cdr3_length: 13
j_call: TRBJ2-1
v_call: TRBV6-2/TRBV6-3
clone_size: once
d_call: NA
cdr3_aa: CASRQSSWNEQFF
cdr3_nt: TGTGCCAGCAGACAATCCAGCTGGAATGAGCAGTTCTTC

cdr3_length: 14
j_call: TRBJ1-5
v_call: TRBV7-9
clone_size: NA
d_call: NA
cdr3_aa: CASSSFKGEQPQHF
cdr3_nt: TGTGCCAGCAGCTCCTTCAAGGGGGAACAGCCCCAGCATTTT

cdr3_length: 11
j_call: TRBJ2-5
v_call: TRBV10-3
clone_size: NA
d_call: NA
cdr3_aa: CAISEQETQYF
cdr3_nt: TGTGCCATCAGTGAGCAAGAGACCCAGTACTTC

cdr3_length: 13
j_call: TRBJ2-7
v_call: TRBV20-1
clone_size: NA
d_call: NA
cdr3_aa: CSARDLLDYEQYF
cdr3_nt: TGCAGTGCTAGAGATTTGCTAGACTACGAGCAGTACTTC

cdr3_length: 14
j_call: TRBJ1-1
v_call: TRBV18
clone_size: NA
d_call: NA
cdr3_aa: CASSPPPGGTEAFF
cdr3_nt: TGTGCCAGCTCACCACCCCCCGGGGGCACTGAAGCTTTCTTT

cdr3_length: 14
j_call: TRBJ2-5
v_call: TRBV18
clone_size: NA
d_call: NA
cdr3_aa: CASSPPVDSETQYF
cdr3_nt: TGTGCCAGCTCACCACCGGTGGATTCGGAGACCCAGTACTTC

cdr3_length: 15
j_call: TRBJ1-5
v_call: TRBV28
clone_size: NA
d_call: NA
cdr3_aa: CASNQRGPSNQPQHF
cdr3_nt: TGTGCCAGCAATCAAAGGGGACCAAGCAATCAGCCCCAGCATTTT

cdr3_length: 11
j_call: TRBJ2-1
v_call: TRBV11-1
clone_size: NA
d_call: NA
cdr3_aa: CASSLEDHQFF
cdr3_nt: TGTGCCAGCAGCTTAGAGGACCACCAGTTCTTC

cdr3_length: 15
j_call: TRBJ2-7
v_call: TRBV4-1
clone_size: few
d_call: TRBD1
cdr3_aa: CASSQSRTGVYEQYF
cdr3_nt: TGCGCCAGCAGCCAATCCCGGACAGGGGTCTACGAGCAGTACTTC

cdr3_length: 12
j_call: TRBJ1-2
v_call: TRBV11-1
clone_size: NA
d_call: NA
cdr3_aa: CASSGEAPGYTF
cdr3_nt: TGTGCCAGCAGCGGAGAAGCCCCTGGCTACACCTTC

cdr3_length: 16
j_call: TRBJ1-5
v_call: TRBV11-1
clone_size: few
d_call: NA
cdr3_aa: CASSSLDAGLGGPQHF
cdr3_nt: TGTGCCAGCAGCTCATTGGATGCAGGGCTAGGTGGGCCCCAGCATTTT

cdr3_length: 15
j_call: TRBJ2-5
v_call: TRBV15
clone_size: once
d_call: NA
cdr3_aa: CATSFGDPRRETQYF
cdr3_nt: TGTGCCACCAGCTTCGGGGACCCCAGAAGAGAGACCCAGTACTTC

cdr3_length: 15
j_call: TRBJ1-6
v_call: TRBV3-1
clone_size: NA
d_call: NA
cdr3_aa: CASTMTDGLRSPLHF
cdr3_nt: TGTGCCAGCACCATGACCGATGGGTTACGTTCACCCCTCCACTTT

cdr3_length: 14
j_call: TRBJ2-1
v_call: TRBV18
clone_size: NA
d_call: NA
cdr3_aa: CASSLSRSYNEQFF
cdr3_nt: TGTGCCAGCTCACTATCCAGGTCCTACAATGAGCAGTTCTTC